Each of the 9 T cell receptor beta chains below was sequenced from the same sample in a study of early T cells in non-severe SARS-CoV-2 infection. Each CDR3 protein is one row after TCRdb ran MiXCR on the 5' RACE reads. Of tens of thousands of distinct CDR3 sequences detected, 10% to 15% appear once; the ten largest clones hold roughly 5%. Sequencing used whole blood. Source of these receptors: an adult who was a healthcare worker with PCR-confirmed SARS-CoV-2 infection or an uninfected control (not recorded which).

This clonotype was observed at least ten times. The rearrangement joins TRBV6-5 to TRBJ1-1; D not certain. V was cut by 5 bases and J by 4 bases, with 11 bases left in between. This CDR3 contains 13 residues. Germline V lookup: CDR1 MNHEY, CDR2 SVGAGI. The CDR3 DNA reads TGTGCCAGCAGTGCGCTCCACACCACTGAAGCTTTCTTT. This gives the protein CASSALHTTEAFF.

V and J are TRBV14 and TRBJ2-1, with a weak D call TRBD1 (5 bases). CDR1 and CDR2 (germline): SGHDN, FVKESK. V was pared by 4 bases and J by 7 bases, with 8 bases between. The CDR3 extends over 12 amino acids. The CDR3 is CASSPGWNEQFF. CDR3 sequence (DNA): TGTGCCAGCAGCCCAGGGTGGAATGAGCAGTTCTTC.

The J gene is TRBJ2-1, the V gene TRBV19, with 14 bases that match TRBD2. The germline V gene has CDR1 LNHDA and CDR2 SQIVND (reference sequence). V lost 2 bases, J lost 6 bases, and 6 bases stayed unmatched. The CDR3 has 17 residues. The CDR3 loop reads CASSIRTSGRRLNEQFF. Here the CDR3 DNA reads TGTGCCAGTAGTATAAGGACTAGCGGGAGGCGTCTCAATGAGCAGTTCTTC. The entire variable domain, with the rest obtained from reference TRBV19 and TRBJ2-1, is as follows: DGGITQSPKYLFRKEGQNVTLSCEQNLNHDAMYWYRQDPGQGLRLIYYSQIVNDFQKGDIAEGYSVSREKKESFPLTVTSAQKNPTAFYLCASSIRTSGRRLNEQFFGPGTRLTVL.

The chain combines TRBV28 with TRBJ2-7; 9 bases line up with TRBD1. The CDR3 extends over 15 amino acids. V was clipped by 5 bases and J by 2 bases; unmatched bases: 7. The germline CDR1 and CDR2 sequences are MDHEN and SYDVKM. The CDR3 sequence: CASSQGTGIPYEQYF. The CDR3 nucleotides read TGTGCCAGCAGTCAAGGGACAGGGATCCCCTACGAGCAGTACTTC.

This clonotype was picked up a small number of times. This rearrangement joins TRBV28 to TRBJ2-7; D is possibly TRBD1 (5 bases). The germline CDR1 and CDR2 sequences are MDHEN and SYDVKM. CDR3 length equals 11 residues. V lost 8 bases, J lost 6 bases, and 11 bases lay in between. DNA of the CDR3: TGTGCCAGCGATACAAGGGGCGAGCAGTACTTC. Encoded protein: CASDTRGEQYF.

This clonotype was counted a few times. The chain is built from TRBV29-1 and TRBJ2-3, with D uncertain. CDR3 length: 13 amino acids. Trimming cost V 4 bases and J 5 bases, with 13 bases left between them. CDR1 is SQVTM, CDR2 ANQGSEA, per germline. The CDR3 region has the DNA TGCAGCGTTGGAACGGTATTTAGAGATACGCAGTATTTT. This gives the protein CSVGTVFRDTQYF.

This clonotype was detected many times. The chain joins TRBV3-1 to TRBJ2-1, with TRBD2 identical over 7 bases. Germline V gene lookup returns CDR1 LGHDT and CDR2 YNNKEL (reference sequence). The CDR3 is made up of 16 amino acids. Trimming at V came to 1 base and at J to 0 bases, leaving 3 bases not matched to a gene. CDR3 bases: TGTGCCAGCAGCCAAGTGATAGCGGGCTCCTACAATGAGCAGTTCTTC. Encoded protein: CASSQVIAGSYNEQFF.

This clonotype was picked up many times. The chain carries TRBV10-2 and TRBJ1-5; D unresolved. V dropped 3 bases and J dropped 2 bases, with 5 bases sitting between them. This CDR3 has 13 amino acids. From germline, CDR1 is WSHSY and CDR2 SAAADI. This CDR3 reads CASSEQRNQPQHF. The CDR3 bases are TGCGCCAGCAGTGAACAGCGCAATCAGCCCCAGCATTTT.

The chain is built from TRBV6-5 and TRBJ2-6; the match to TRBD1 covers 10 bases. V shed 7 bases, J shed 4 bases, and the junction held 19 bases outside the gene matches. The germline V gene has CDR1 MNHEY and CDR2 SVGAGI. CDR3 size: 20 residues. CDR3 residues: CASTKNWVGQGLKGANVLTF. In nucleotides, the CDR3 is TGTGCCAGCACCAAAAATTGGGTGGGACAGGGGTTAAAAGGGGCCAACGTCCTGACTTTC.